This TCR beta chain was recorded in a study of cytomegalovirus exposure and HLA in healthy donors. General observations from the study: Earlier results showed most TCR beta V segments being productive about 87% or about 30% of the time. Later analysis placed DRB1 highest and HLA-C lowest in TCR association rates, which differed by HLA locus.

Ten or more counts support this clone. Antigen specificity is unknown. From germline, CDR1 is SGHDT and CDR2 YYEEEE. The length of the CDR3 is 13 residues. V shed 4 bases, J shed 2 bases, and the junction held 2 bases outside the gene matches. The primer mix had 60 Vbeta and 13 Jbeta primers. TCRdb's copy holds only in-frame clones and misses some; the assay was immunoSEQ multiplex PCR. The sample lists about 140,000 clones; roughly 77% were seen once. Sequencing input: PBMCs. The TCR sequence derives from a man aged 25-45 years in good health. J is TRBJ2-7 and V is TRBV5-6, with 8 bases fitting TRBD1. The CDR3 DNA reads as TGTGCCAGCAGCGAGGGACAGGCCTACGAGCAGTACTTC. Encoded protein: CASSEGQAYEQYF. Combining the CDR3 with reference TRBV5-6 and TRBJ2-7 gives the whole variable domain DAGVTQSPTHLIKTRGQQVTLRCSPKSGHDTVSWYQQALGQGPQFIFQYYEEEERQRGNFPDRFSGHQFPNYSSELNVNALLLGDSALYLCASSEGQAYEQYFGPGTRLTVT.